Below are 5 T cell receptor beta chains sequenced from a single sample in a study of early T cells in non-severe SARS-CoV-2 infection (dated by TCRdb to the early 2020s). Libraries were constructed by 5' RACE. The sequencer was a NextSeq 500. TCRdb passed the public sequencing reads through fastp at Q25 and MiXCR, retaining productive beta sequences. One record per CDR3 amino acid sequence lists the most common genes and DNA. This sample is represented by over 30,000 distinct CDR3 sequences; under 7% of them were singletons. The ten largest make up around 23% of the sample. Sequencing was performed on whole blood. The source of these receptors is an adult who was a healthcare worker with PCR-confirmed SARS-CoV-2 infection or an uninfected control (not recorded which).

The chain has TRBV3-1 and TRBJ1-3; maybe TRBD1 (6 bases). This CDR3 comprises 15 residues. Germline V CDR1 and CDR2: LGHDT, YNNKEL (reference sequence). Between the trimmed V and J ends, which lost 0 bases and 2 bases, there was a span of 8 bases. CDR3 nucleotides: TGTGCCAGCAGCCAAGATTCAGGGGCTGGAAACACCATATATTTT. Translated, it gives CASSQDSGAGNTIYF.

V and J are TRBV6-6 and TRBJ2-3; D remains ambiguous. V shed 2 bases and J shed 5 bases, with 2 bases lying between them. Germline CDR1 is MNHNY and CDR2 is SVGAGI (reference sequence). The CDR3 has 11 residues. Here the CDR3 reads CASSYLDTQYF. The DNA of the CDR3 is TGTGCCAGCAGTTACCTAGATACGCAGTATTTT.

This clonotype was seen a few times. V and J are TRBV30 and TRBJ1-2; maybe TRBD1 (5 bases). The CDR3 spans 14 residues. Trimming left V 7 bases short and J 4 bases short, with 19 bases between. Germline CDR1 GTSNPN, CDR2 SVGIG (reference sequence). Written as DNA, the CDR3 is TGTGCCTACACTGGGGGAGCTAGAACCTATGGCTACACCTTC. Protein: CAYTGGARTYGYTF. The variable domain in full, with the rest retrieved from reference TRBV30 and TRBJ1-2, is SQTIHQWPATLVQPVGSPLSLECTVEGTSNPNLYWYRQAAGRGLQLLFYSVGIGQISSEVPQNLSASRPQDRQFILSSKKLLLSDSGFYLCAYTGGARTYGYTFGSGTRLTVV.

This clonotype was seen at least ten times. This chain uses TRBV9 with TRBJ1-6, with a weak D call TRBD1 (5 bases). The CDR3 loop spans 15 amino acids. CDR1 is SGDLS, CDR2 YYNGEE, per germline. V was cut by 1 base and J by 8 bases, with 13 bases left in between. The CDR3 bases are TGTGCCAGCAGCGTAAGAGGGACGGCAGATTCACCCCTCCACTTT. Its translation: CASSVRGTADSPLHF.

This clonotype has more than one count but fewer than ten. The CDR3: CASSLRTDGEQFF. The CDR3 region has the DNA TGTGCCAGCAGCTTAAGGACAGACGGTGAGCAGTTCTTC. This chain uses TRBV7-9 with TRBJ2-1, with D possibly being TRBD1 (6 bases). Germline loops: CDR1 SEHNR, CDR2 FQNEAQ (reference sequence). V was trimmed by 2 bases and J by 9 bases, leaving 11 bases between them. The CDR3 is 13 amino acids. The full variable domain, with the rest looked up from reference TRBV7-9 and TRBJ2-1, is DTGVSQNPRHKITKRGQNVTFRCDPISEHNRLYWYRQTLGQGPEFLTYFQNEAQLEKSRLLSDRFSAERPKGSFSTLEIQRTEQGDSAMYLCASSLRTDGEQFFGPGTRLTVL.